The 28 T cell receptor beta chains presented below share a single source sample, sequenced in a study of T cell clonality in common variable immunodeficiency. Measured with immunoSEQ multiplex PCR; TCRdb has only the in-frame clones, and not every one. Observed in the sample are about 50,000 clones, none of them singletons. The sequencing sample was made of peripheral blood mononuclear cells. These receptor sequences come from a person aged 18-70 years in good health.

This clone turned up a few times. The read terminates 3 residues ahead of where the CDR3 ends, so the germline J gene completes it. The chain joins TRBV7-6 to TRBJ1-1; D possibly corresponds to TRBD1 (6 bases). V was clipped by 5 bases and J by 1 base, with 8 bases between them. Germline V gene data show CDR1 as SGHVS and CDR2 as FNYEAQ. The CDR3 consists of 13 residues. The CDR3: CASSEDRNTEAFF. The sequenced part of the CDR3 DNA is TGTGCCAGCAGCGAGGACAGGAACACTGAA.

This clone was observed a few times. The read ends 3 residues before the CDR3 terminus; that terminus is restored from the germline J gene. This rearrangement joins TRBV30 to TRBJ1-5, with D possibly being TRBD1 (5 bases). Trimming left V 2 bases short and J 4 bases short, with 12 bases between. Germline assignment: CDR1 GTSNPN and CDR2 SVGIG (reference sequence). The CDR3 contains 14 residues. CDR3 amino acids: CAWSITGWNQPQHF. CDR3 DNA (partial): TGTGCCTGGAGTATCACAGGCTGGAATCAGCCC.

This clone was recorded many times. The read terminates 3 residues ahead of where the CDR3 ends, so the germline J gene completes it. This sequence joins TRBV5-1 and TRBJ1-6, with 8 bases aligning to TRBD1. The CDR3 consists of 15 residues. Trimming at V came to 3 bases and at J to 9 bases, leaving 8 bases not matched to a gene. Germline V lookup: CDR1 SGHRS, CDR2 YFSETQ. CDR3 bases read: TGCGCCAGCAGCTCGACAGGGGACAGTCTTTCACCC. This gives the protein CASSSTGDSLSP. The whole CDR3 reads CASSSTGDSLSPLHF.

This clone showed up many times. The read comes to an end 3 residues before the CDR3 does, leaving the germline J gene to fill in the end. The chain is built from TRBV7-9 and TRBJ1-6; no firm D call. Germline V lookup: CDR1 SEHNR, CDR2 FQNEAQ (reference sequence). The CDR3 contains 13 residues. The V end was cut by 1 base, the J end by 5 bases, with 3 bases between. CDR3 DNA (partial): TGTGCCAGCAGCTTAGGCGATAATTCACCC. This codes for CASSLGDNSP. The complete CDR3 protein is CASSLGDNSPLHF.

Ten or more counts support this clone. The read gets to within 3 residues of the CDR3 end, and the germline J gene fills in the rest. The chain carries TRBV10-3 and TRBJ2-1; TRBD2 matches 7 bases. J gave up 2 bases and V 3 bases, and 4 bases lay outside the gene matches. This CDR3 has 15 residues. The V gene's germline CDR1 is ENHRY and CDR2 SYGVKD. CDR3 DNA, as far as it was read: TGTGCCATCAGTGAACTAGCGCCACCCTACAATGAG. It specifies CAISELAPPYNE. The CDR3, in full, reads CAISELAPPYNEQFF.

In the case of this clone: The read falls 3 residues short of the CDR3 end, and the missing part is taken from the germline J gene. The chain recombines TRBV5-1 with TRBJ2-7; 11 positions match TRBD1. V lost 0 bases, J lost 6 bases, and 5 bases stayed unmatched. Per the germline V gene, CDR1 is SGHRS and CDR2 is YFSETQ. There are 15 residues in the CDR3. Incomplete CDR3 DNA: TGCGCCAGCAGCTTGGTGGGACAGGGGGTGGTCGAG. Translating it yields CASSLVGQGVVE. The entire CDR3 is CASSLVGQGVVEQYF.

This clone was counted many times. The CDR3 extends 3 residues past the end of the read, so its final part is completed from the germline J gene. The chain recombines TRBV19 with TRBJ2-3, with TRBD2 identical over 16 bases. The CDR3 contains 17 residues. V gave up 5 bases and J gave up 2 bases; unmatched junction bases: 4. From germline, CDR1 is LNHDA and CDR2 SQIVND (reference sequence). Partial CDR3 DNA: TGTGCCAGTAGTCCGGGACTAGCGGGAGGGTTCACAGATACG. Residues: CASSPGLAGGFTDT. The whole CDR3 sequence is CASSPGLAGGFTDTQYF. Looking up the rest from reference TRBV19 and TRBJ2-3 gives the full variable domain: DGGITQSPKYLFRKEGQNVTLSCEQNLNHDAMYWYRQDPGQGLRLIYYSQIVNDFQKGDIAEGYSVSREKKESFPLTVTSAQKNPTAFYLCASSPGLAGGFTDTQYFGPGTRLTVL.

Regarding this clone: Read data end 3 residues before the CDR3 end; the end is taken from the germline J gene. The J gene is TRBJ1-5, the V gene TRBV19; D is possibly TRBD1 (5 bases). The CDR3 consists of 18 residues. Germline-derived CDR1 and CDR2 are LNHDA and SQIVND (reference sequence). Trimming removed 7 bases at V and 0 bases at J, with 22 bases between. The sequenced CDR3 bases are TGTGCCAGTACCCCGGATGAAGGGGCAGGGAGTAGCAATCAGCCC. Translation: CASTPDEGAGSSNQP. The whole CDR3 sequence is CASTPDEGAGSSNQPQHF. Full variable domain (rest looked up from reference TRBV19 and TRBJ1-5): DGGITQSPKYLFRKEGQNVTLSCEQNLNHDAMYWYRQDPGQGLRLIYYSQIVNDFQKGDIAEGYSVSREKKESFPLTVTSAQKNPTAFYLCASTPDEGAGSSNQPQHFGDGTRLSIL.

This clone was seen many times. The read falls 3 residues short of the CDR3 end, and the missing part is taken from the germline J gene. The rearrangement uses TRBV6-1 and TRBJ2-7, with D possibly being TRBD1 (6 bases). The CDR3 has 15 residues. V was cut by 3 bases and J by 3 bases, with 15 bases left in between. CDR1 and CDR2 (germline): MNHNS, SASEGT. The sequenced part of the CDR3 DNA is TGTGCCAGCAGTGAGTTAAAAGTACAGGGCTACGAG. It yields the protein CASSELKVQGYE. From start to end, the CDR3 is CASSELKVQGYEQYF.

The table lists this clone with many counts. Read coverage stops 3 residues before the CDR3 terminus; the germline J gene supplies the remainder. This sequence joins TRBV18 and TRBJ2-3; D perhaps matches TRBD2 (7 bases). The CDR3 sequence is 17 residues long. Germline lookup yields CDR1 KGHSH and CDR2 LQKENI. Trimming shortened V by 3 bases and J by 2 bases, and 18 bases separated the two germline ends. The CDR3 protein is CASSPPLRGGYTDTQYF. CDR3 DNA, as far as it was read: TGTGCCAGCTCACCCCCACTGAGGGGGGGATACACAGATACG.

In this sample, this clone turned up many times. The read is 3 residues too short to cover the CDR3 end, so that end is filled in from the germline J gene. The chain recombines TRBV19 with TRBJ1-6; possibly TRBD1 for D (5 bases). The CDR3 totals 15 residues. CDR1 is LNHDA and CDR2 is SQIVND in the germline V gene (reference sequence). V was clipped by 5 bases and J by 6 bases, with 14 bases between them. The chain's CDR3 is CASSPGGRANSPLHF. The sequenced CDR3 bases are TGTGCCAGTAGTCCCGGTGGCAGGGCTAATTCACCC. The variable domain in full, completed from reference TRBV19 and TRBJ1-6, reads DGGITQSPKYLFRKEGQNVTLSCEQNLNHDAMYWYRQDPGQGLRLIYYSQIVNDFQKGDIAEGYSVSREKKESFPLTVTSAQKNPTAFYLCASSPGGRANSPLHFGNGTRLTVT.

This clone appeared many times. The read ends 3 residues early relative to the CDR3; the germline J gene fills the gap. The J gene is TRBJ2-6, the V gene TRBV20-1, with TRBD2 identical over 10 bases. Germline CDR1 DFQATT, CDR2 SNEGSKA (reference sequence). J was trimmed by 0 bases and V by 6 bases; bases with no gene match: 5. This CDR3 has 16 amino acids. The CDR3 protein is CSATSGAHSGANVLTF. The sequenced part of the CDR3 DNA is TGCAGTGCAACTAGCGGGGCCCACTCTGGGGCCAACGTC.

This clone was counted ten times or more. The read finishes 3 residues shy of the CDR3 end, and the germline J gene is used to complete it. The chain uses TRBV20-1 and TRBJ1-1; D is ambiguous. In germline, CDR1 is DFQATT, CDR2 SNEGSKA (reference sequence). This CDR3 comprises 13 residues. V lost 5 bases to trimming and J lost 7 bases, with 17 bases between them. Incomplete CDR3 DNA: TGCAGTGCTGCAGAGAGGGTGGATTTTGAA. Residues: CSAAERVDFE. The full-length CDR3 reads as CSAAERVDFEAFF.

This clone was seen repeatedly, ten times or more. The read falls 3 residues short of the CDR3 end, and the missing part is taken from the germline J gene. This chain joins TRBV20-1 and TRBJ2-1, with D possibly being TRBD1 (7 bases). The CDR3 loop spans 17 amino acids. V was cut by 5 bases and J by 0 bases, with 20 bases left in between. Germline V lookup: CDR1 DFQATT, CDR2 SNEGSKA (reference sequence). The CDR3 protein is CSASRPGGCLSYNEQFF. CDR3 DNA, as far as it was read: TGCAGTGCTTCCCGCCCAGGGGGGTGCCTCTCCTACAATGAG.

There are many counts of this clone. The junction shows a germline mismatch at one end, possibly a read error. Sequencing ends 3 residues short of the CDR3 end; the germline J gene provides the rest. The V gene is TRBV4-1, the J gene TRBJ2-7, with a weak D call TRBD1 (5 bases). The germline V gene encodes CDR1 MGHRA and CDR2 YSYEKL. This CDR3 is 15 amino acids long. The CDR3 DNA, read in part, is TGCACCAGCAGTTCAAGGAAGGGGTCGTCCTACGAG. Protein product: CTSSSRKGSSYE. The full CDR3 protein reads CTSSSRKGSSYEQYF.

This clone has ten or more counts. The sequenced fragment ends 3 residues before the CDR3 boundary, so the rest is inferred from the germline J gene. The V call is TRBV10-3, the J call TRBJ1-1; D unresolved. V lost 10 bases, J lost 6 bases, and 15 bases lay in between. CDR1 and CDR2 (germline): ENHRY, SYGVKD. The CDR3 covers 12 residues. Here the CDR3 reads CATLSGRAEAFF. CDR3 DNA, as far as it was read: TGTGCCACGCTAAGCGGGAGGGCTGAA.

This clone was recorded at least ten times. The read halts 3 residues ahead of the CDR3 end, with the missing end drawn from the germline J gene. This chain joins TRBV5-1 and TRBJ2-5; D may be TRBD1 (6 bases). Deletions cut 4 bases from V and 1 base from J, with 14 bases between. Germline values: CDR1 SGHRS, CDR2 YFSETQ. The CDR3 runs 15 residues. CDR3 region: CASSGTGNPQETQYF. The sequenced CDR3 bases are TGCGCCAGCAGCGGAACAGGGAACCCCCAAGAGACC.

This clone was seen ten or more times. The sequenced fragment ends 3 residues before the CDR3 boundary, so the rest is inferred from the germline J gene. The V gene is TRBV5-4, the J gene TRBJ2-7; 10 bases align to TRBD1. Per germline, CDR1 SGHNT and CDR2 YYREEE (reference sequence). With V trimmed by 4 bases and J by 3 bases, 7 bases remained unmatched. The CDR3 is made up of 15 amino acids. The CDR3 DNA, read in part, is TGTGCCAGCAGCGTCTTCGGGACAGGGGACTACGAG. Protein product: CASSVFGTGDYE. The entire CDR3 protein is CASSVFGTGDYEQYF.

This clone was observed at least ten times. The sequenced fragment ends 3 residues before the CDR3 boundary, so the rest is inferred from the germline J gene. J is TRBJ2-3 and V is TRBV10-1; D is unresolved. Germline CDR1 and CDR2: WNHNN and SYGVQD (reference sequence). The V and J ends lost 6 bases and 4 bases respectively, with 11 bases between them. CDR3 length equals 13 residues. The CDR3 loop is CASRASGSDTQYF. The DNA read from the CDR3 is TGCGCCAGCAGAGCTAGTGGATCAGATACG.

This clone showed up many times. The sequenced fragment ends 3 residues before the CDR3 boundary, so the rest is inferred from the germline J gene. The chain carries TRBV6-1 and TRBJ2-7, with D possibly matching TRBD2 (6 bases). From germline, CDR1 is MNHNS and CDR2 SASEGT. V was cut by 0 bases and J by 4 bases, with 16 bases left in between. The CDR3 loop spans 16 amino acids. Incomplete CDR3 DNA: TGTGCCAGCAGTGAAGCGTTGGTGGGAGCGGGTTACGAG. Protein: CASSEALVGAGYE. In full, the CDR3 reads CASSEALVGAGYEQYF.

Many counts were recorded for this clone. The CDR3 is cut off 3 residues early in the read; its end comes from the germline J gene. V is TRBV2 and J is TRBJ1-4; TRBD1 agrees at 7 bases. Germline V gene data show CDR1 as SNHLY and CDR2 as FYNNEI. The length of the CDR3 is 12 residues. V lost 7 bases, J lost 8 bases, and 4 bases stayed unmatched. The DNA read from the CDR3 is TGTGCCAGCAAGAAGGGGGCAGAAAAA. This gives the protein CASKKGAEK. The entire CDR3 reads CASKKGAEKLFF.

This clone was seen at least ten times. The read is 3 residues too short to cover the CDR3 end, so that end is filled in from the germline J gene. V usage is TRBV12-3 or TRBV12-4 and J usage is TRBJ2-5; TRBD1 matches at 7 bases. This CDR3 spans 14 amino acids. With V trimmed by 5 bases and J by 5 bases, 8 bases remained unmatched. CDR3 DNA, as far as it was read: TGTGCCAGCAGTCTTGGCGTACAGGGGGAGACC. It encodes CASSLGVQGET. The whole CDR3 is CASSLGVQGETQYF.

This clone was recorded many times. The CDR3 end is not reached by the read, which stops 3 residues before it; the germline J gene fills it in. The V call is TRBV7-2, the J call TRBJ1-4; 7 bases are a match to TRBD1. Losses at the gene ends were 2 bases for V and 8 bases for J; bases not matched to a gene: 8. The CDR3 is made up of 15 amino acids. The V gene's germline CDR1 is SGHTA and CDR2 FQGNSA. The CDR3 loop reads CASSLQQGQGEKLFF. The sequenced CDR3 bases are TGTGCCAGCAGCTTACAACAGGGGCAGGGGGAAAAA. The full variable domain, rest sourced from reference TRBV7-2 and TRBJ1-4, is GAGVSQSPSNKVTEKGKDVELRCDPISGHTALYWYRQSLGQGLEFLIYFQGNSAPDKSGLPSDRFSAERTGGSVSTLTIQRTQQEDSAVYLCASSLQQGQGEKLFFGSGTQLSVL.

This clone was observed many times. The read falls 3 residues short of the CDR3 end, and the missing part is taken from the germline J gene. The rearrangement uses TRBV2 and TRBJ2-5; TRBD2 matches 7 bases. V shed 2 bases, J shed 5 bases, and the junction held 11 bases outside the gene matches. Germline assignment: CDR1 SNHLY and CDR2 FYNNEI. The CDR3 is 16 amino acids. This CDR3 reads CASSEFKQLGGETQYF. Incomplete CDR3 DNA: TGTGCCAGCAGTGAATTCAAGCAGCTGGGGGGGGAGACC.

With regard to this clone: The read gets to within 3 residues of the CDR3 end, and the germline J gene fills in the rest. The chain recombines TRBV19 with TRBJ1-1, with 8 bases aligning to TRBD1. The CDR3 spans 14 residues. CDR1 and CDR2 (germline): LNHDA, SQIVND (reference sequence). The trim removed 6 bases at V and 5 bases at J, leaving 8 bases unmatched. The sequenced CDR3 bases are TGTGCCAGTAGCCCGGACAGGGCGAAGACTGAA. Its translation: CASSPDRAKTE. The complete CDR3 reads CASSPDRAKTEAFF.

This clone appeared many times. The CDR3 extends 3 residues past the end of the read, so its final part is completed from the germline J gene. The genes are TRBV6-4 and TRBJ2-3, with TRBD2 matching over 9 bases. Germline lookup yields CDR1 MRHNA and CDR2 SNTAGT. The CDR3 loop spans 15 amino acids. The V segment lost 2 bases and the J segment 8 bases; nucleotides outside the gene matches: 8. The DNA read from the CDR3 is TGTGCCAGCAGTGACGGAGCTAGCGGGGCGGCTACG. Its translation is CASSDGASGAAT. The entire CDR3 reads CASSDGASGAATQYF.

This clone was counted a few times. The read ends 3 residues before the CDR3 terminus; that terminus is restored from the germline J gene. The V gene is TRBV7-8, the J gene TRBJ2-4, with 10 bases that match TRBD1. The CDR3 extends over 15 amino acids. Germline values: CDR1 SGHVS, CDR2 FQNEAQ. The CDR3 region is CASSADRGRQETQYF. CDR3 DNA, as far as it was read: TGTGCCAGCAGCGCCGACAGGGGGCGCCAAGAGACT.

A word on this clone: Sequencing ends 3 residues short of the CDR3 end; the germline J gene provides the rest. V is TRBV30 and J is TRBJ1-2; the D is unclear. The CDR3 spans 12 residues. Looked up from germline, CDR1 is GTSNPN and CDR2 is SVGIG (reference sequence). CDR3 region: CAWSVGPYDYTF. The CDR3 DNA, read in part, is TGTGCCTGGAGTGTAGGGCCCTACGAC.